This T cell receptor (beta chain) appears in the sequencing data of a study of shared T cell receptors in the human thymus. The protocol was immunoSEQ multiplex PCR, while the TCRdb copy is restricted to in-frame clones and leaves out a portion. The sample consists of about 710,000 clones, approximately 89% of them appearing once. This clone was picked up one time. This CDR3 is built from 16 residues. V lost 4 bases to trimming and J lost 0 bases; unmatched junction nucleotides: 6. CDR1 and CDR2 (germline): MDHEN, SYDVKM. This sample also appeared in a second study, on human thymus T cells.

The clonotype was recovered from a boy younger than two with a congenital heart defect. The chain has TRBV28 and TRBJ2-7; 10 positions agree with TRBD2. Sequencing input: thymocytes. CDR3 amino acids: CASSSLAGKSSYEQYF. CDR3 nucleotide sequence: TGTGCCAGCAGTTCACTAGCGGGAAAGAGCTCCTACGAGCAGTACTTC.